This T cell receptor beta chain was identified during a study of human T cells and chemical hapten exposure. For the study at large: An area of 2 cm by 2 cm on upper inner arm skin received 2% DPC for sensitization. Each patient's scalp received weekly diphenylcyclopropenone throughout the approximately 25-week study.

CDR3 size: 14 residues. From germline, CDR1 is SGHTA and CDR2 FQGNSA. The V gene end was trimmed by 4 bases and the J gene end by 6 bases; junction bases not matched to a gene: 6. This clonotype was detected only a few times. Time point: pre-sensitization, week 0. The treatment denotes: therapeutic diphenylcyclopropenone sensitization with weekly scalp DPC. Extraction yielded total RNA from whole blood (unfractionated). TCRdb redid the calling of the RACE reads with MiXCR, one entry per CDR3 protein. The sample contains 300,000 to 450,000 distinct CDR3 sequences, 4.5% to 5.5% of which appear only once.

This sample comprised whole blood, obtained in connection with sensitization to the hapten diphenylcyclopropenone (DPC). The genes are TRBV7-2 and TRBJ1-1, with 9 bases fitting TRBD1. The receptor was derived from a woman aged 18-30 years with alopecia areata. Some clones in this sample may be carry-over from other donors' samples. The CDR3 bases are TGTGCCAGCAGCTCAACAGGGGGCGCGCCTGAAGCTTTCTTT. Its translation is CASSSTGGAPEAFF.